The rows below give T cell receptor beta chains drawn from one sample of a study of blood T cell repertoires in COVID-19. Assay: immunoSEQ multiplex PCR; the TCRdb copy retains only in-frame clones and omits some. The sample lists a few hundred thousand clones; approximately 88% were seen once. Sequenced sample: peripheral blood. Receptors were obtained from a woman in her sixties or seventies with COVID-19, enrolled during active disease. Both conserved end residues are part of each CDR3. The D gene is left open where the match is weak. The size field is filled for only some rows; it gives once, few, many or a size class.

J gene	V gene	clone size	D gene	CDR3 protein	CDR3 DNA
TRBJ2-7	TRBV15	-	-	CATSRDGPSHEEQYF	TGTGCCACCAGCAGAGATGGGCCCTCTCATGAGGAGCAGTACTTC
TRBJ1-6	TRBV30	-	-	CAYSDSLGSPLHF	TGTGCCTACTCGGACAGTTTGGGGTCACCCCTCCACTTT
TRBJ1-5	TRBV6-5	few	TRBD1	CATRTGGQPQHF	TGTGCCACTCGGACAGGGGGTCAGCCCCAGCATTTT
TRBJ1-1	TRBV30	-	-	CAWSAPYEDTEAFF	TGTGCCTGGAGTGCCCCTTACGAGGACACTGAAGCTTTCTTT
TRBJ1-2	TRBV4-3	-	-	CASSQDFFTGIDYGYTF	TGCGCCAGCAGCCAAGATTTCTTTACGGGTATAGACTATGGCTACACCTTC
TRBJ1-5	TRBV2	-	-	CASSVGTNQPQHF	TGTGCCAGCTCTGTCGGGACAAATCAGCCCCAGCATTTT
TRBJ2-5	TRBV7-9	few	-	CASSRTPQETQYF	TGTGCCAGCAGCCGGACTCCACAAGAGACCCAGTACTTC
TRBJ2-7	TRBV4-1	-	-	CASSRAAGGGSYEQYF	TGCGCCAGCAGCCGAGCCGCAGGGGGCGGGAGCTACGAGCAGTACTTC
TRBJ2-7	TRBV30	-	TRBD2	CAWSGYSGLKSYEQYF	TGTGCCTGGAGCGGATATAGCGGGTTAAAGTCCTACGAGCAGTACTTC
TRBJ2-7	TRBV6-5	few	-	CASSPGQPYEQYF	TGTGCCAGCAGCCCGGGACAACCCTACGAGCAGTACTTC
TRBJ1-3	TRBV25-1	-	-	CASSAGWGNTIYF	TGTGCCAGCAGTGCAGGGTGGGGAAACACCATATATTTT
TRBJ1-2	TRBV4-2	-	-	CASSQDLAQSGYTF	TGTGCCAGCAGCCAAGATTTGGCACAGAGTGGCTACACCTTC
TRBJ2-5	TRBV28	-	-	CASSGSFRVQETQYF	TGTGCCAGCAGTGGATCGTTCAGGGTCCAAGAGACCCAGTACTTC
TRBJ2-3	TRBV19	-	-	CASSILQPGADTQYF	TGTGCCAGTAGTATATTACAGCCCGGCGCAGATACGCAGTATTTT
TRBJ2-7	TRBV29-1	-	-	CSAAGQPTYEQYF	TGCAGCGCCGCGGGACAGCCCACCTACGAGCAGTACTTC
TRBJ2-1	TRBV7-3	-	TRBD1	CASSLGTGANEQFF	TGTGCCAGCAGCTTGGGGACAGGGGCCAATGAGCAGTTCTTC
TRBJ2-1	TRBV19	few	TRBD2	CASSFSGSNYNEQFF	TGTGCCAGTAGCTTTAGCGGGAGTAACTACAATGAGCAGTTCTTC
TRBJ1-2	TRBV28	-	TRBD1	CASREPPGQGPYGYTF	TGTGCCAGCAGGGAACCTCCGGGACAGGGGCCCTATGGCTACACCTTC
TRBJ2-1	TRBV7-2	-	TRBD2	CASSLLGTSGSLYNEQFF	TGTGCCAGCAGCTTATTGGGGACTAGCGGGAGTCTCTACAATGAGCAGTTCTTC
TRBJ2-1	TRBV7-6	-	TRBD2	CASSTSASPGNEQFF	TGTGCCAGCAGCACTAGCGCCAGTCCGGGCAATGAGCAGTTCTTC
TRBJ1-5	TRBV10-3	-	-	CAISDSDSRGPQHF	TGTGCCATCAGTGATTCCGACTCCCGGGGGCCCCAGCATTTT
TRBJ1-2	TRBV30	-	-	CAWRTGLIYGYTF	TGTGCCTGGCGAACAGGGCTTATCTATGGCTACACCTTC
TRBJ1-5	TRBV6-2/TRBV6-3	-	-	CASSYVGGNQPQHF	TGTGCCAGCAGTTACGTCGGCGGGAATCAGCCCCAGCATTTT
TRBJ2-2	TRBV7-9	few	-	CAPERPPGGRSTGELFF	TGTGCCCCCGAACGCCCACCCGGGGGACGAAGCACCGGGGAGCTGTTTTTT
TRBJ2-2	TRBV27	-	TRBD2	CASSRNGGGVGELFF	TGTGCCAGCAGTCGGAACGGGGGGGGTGTCGGGGAGCTGTTTTTT
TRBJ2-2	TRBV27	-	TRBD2	CASSWSGKNTGELFF	TGTGCCAGCAGTTGGAGCGGGAAGAACACCGGGGAGCTGTTTTTT
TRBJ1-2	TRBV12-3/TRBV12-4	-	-	CASSLGQNYGYTF	TGTGCCAGCAGTTTAGGGCAGAACTATGGCTACACCTTC
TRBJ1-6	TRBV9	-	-	CASSSTGNSPLHF	TGTGCCAGCAGCTCGACGGGGAATTCACCCCTCCACTTT
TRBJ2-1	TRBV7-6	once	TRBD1	CASSRQGTGFGNEQFF	TGTGCCAGCAGCCGACAGGGGACAGGGTTTGGCAATGAGCAGTTCTTC
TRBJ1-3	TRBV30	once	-	CAWTMHPPGEGNTIYF	TGTGCCTGGACCATGCATCCCCCGGGGGAAGGAAACACCATATATTTT
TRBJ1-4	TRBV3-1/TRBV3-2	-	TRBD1	CASSHGGTGLFF	TGTGCCAGCAGCCACGGGGGGACAGGACTGTTTTTT
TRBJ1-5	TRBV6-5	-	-	CASAHDRFNQPQHF	TGTGCCAGCGCGCATGACAGATTTAATCAGCCCCAGCATTTT
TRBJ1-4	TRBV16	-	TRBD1	CASSQSRDRGLKLFF	TGTGCCAGCAGCCAATCCCGGGACAGGGGTCTCAAACTGTTTTTT
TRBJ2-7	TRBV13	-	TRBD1	CASSRQGALSYEQYF	TGTGCCAGCAGCCGACAGGGGGCGCTTTCGTACGAGCAGTACTTC